This TCR beta chain appears in the sequencing data of a study of blood T cell repertoires in COVID-19. At the level of the study: Samples came from the United States, Italy and Spain, spanning acute and convalescent COVID-19. T cells, B-cell-depleted T cells, or PBMCs supplied cDNA or gDNA.

The length of the CDR3 is 13 residues. Germline CDR1 is GTSNPN and CDR2 is SVGIG (reference sequence). V was pared by 8 bases and J by 7 bases, with 7 bases of the junction left unmatched. Authors' data handling: Nucleated cell counts were estimated from reference gene primer amplification. Method: immunoSEQ multiplex PCR; TCRdb's copy keeps in-frame clones and lacks some. V and J calls and clone size are copied from that table; D and trimming were computed from the DNA. This table holds about 260,000 clones, roughly 85% found once. The chain is built from TRBV30 and TRBJ2-1; 11 nucleotides match TRBD2. What was sequenced was peripheral blood. This clonotype originated in a man aged 60 to 75 who had recovered from COVID-19. CDR3 loop: CASSGRAGNEQFF. CDR3 nucleotide sequence: TGTGCCAGTAGCGGGAGGGCCGGGAATGAGCAGTTCTTC.